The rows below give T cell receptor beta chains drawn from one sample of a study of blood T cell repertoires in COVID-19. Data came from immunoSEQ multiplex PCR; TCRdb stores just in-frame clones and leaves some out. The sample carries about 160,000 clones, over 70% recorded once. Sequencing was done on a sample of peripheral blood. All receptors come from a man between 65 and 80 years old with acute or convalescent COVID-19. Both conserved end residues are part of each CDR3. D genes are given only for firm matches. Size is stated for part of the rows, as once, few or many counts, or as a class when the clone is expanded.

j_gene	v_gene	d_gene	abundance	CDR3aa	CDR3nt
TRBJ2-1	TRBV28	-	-	CASSQGSYNEQFF	TGTGCCAGCAGTCAGGGATCCTACAATGAGCAGTTCTTC
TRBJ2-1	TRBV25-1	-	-	CASSEMAGLGEQFF	TGTGCCAGCAGTGAAATGGCAGGACTGGGTGAGCAGTTCTTC
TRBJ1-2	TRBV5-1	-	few	CASSLGGNYGYTF	TGCGCCAGCAGCTTGGGAGGGAACTATGGCTACACCTTC
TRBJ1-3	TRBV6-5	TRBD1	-	CASGTGGRNTIYF	TGTGCCAGCGGGACAGGGGGGAGAAACACCATATATTTT
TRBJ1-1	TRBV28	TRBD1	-	CASSDRQGASTEAFF	TGTGCCAGCAGTGACCGACAGGGGGCTAGCACTGAAGCTTTCTTT
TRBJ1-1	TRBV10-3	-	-	CAISPQGQINDRNTEAFF	TGTGCCATCAGTCCCCAGGGACAAATTAACGACCGTAACACTGAAGCTTTCTTT
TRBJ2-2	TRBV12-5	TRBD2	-	CASGSGLAGANTGELFF	TGTGCTAGTGGTTCGGGACTAGCGGGAGCGAACACCGGGGAGCTGTTTTTT
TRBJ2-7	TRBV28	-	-	CASSLGPGDTSSYEQYF	TGTGCCAGCAGTTTAGGGCCTGGGGACACCTCCTCCTACGAGCAGTACTTC
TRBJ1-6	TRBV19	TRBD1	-	CASSSPPGTGLNSPLHF	TGTGCCAGTAGCTCACCACCCGGGACAGGTCTCAATTCACCCCTCCACTTT
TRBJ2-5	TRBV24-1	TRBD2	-	CATSARRTSGSLETQYF	TGTGCCACCAGTGCTCGCCGGACTAGCGGGAGTTTGGAGACCCAGTACTTC
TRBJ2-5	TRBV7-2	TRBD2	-	CASSPRAGGGETQYF	TGTGCCAGCAGCCCGCGAGCGGGAGGGGGAGAGACCCAGTACTTC
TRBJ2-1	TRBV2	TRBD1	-	CASSPGQVSYNEQFF	TGTGCCAGCAGCCCTGGACAGGTCTCCTACAATGAGCAGTTCTTC
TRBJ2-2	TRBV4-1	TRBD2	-	CASSQAVIAGGLTGELFF	TGCGCCAGCAGCCAAGCAGTAATAGCGGGAGGGCTCACCGGGGAGCTGTTTTTT
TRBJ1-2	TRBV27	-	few	CASSSDRFVGGYTF	TGTGCCAGCAGTTCCGACAGGTTTGTTGGTGGCTACACCTTC
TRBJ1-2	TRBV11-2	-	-	CASSVEQGRDGYTF	TGTGCCAGCAGCGTCGAACAGGGACGGGACGGCTACACCTTC
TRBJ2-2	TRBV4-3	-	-	CASSQDYEYTGELFF	TGCGCCAGCAGCCAAGATTACGAGTACACCGGGGAGCTGTTTTTT
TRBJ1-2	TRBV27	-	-	CASSLWAGGGYTF	TGTGCCAGCAGTTTATGGGCAGGTGGTGGCTACACCTTC